Each of the 10 T cell receptor beta chains below was sequenced from the same sample in a study of response to subunit inactivated influenza vaccine. Each CDR3 protein gets one entry after TCRdb re-called the RT-PCR reads with MiXCR. The sample consists of about 570,000 distinct CDR3 sequences, around 10% of them appearing once. The sample was also reused in another study, on T cells expressing NK-cell markers. That source notes: The authors generated TCR beta cDNA through 5'RACE template switching with UMIs.

The specimen was PBMCs from blood, collected on the day of vaccination. Receptors were obtained from a man aged 45-65 years who received an inactivated influenza vaccine.

This clonotype came up a few times. The chain joins TRBV12-5 to TRBJ2-1; 14 nucleotides align to TRBD2. The ends lost 5 bases at V and 5 bases at J; junction bases unmatched: 2. Germline CDR1 LGHNT, CDR2 FRNRAP. This CDR3 spans 15 amino acids. The chain's CDR3 is CASGRGLAGDNEQFF. In nucleotides, the CDR3 is TGTGCTAGTGGTCGGGGACTAGCGGGAGACAATGAGCAGTTCTTC.

This clonotype was observed a handful of times. The chain recombines TRBV20-1 with TRBJ1-5; tentatively, D is TRBD1 (6 bases). Trimming pared 6 bases from V and 0 bases from J, leaving 12 bases between. Germline lookup yields CDR1 DFQATT and CDR2 SNEGSKA (reference sequence). The CDR3 is made up of 14 amino acids. CDR3: CSAKVGHSNQPQHF. In DNA form, the CDR3 reads TGCAGTGCCAAAGTGGGACATAGCAATCAGCCCCAGCATTTT.

The J gene is TRBJ2-7, the V gene TRBV28, with 7 positions matching TRBD1. CDR1 MDHEN and CDR2 SYDVKM come from the germline V gene. V trimming: 8 bases; J trimming: 0 bases; junction bases outside the gene matches: 7. The CDR3 extends over 14 amino acids. The CDR3 DNA is TGTGCCAGCTATCCCGGACAGGCCTCCTACGAGCAGTACTTC. Its protein product is CASYPGQASYEQYF.

This clonotype was observed a handful of times. The CDR3 sequence is CSAKGGYSNQPQHF. For the CDR3, the DNA is TGCAGTGCTAAAGGGGGGTATAGCAATCAGCCCCAGCATTTT. The chain uses TRBV20-1 and TRBJ1-5, with a weak D call TRBD1 (6 bases). Germline V gene data show CDR1 as DFQATT and CDR2 as SNEGSKA (reference sequence). The CDR3 spans 14 residues. Trimming removed 4 bases at V and 0 bases at J, with 10 bases between.

This clonotype came up many times. The rearrangement joins TRBV5-1 to TRBJ2-1; D is possibly TRBD2 (6 bases). This CDR3 spans 16 amino acids. V was shortened by 0 bases and J by 1 base, with 11 bases between the two germline ends. In germline, CDR1 is SGHRS, CDR2 YFSETQ. The CDR3 sequence is CASSLVASESYNEQFF. The CDR3 nucleotides are TGCGCCAGCAGCTTGGTCGCTAGCGAATCCTACAATGAGCAGTTCTTC.

This clonotype was counted many times. The gene calls are TRBV29-1 and TRBJ2-1; TRBD2 matches 9 bases. J gave up 8 bases and V 3 bases, and 8 bases lay outside the gene matches. The CDR3 runs 14 residues. CDR1 SQVTM and CDR2 ANQGSEA come from the germline V gene. The chain's CDR3 is CSVDPVAGDHEQFF. The CDR3, as DNA: TGCAGCGTTGATCCGGTAGCGGGAGACCATGAGCAGTTCTTC.

This clonotype was counted a few times. The V and J genes are TRBV12-3 or TRBV12-4 and TRBJ2-3; 12 bases are shared with TRBD2. The CDR3 runs 16 residues. V shed 6 bases and J 4 bases; nucleotides not matched to a gene: 8. DNA for the CDR3: TGTGCCAGCAGACCCGGACTAGCGGGATTTCCAGATACGCAGTATTTT. Protein sequence: CASRPGLAGFPDTQYF.

This sequence joins TRBV6-1 and TRBJ2-5; a weak D match, TRBD1 (5 bases). CDR1 MNHNS and CDR2 SASEGT come from the germline V gene. V lost 8 bases and J 0 bases, leaving 13 bases between the germline ends. There are 14 residues in the CDR3. This CDR3 is CASAGHLYQETQYF. CDR3 nucleotide sequence: TGTGCCAGCGCAGGACACCTGTACCAAGAGACCCAGTACTTC.

CDR3 protein: CATRTSGELYEQYF. CDR3 in DNA: TGTGCCACCAGGACTAGCGGGGAGCTCTACGAGCAGTACTTC. The chain carries TRBV10-3 and TRBJ2-7, with 12 positions matching TRBD2. The CDR3 is 14 residues long. In germline, CDR1 is ENHRY, CDR2 SYGVKD. The V segment lost 10 bases and the J segment 3 bases; nucleotides outside the gene matches: 7.

The table lists this clonotype with many counts. V is TRBV24-1 and J is TRBJ1-1; D ambiguous. CDR1 and CDR2 (germline): KGHDR, SFDVKD. This CDR3 is built from 13 residues. V was trimmed by 3 bases and J by 3 bases, leaving 7 bases between them. The CDR3 DNA reads as TGTGCCACCAGTGATAACCTGGACACTGAAGCTTTCTTT. Translating it yields CATSDNLDTEAFF.